The clone carrying this TCR beta chain was counted ten times or more. As yet, its antigen is unknown. V lost 0 bases and J lost 3; bases outside the gene matches: 10. The CDR3 totals 18 residues. The germline V gene has CDR1 SGHNT and CDR2 YYREEE (reference sequence). These data are taken from a study of molecular identifiers for immune sequencing clone quantification. Study observations and caveats: Clones carrying above 20 RNA copies accounted for over 98% of effector molecules, under 1% in naive cells.

Preparation of the bulk TCR libraries relied on previously described methods and listed TCR primers. Using its own MiXCR run on the PCR reads, TCRdb lists one record per CDR3 protein. The sample includes 40,000 to 65,000 distinct CDR3 sequences, more than 35% of them seen just once. The chain joins TRBV5-4 to TRBJ2-3; 10 bases line up with TRBD2. The sample comprised naive CD8+ T cells from blood, with Jurkat cell RNA spiked in. As for subset: FACS-sorted CD8+CD4-CCR7+CD45RA+ naive T cells. This receptor was identified in a human donor in good health. Some libraries in this study had Jurkat cell RNA spiked in. The CDR3 loop is CASSLGLQAGGETDTQYF. For the CDR3, the DNA is TGTGCCAGCAGCTTGGGCCTACAAGCGGGAGGGGAGACAGATACGCAGTATTTT.